This is a list of T cell receptor beta chains from one sample in a study of OX40 agonist ivuxolimab in advanced cancers. Data came from immunoSEQ multiplex PCR; TCRdb stores just in-frame clones and leaves some out. Seen here are 55,000 to 85,000 clones, over 65% observed once, and the top ten hold 0.6% to 0.8%. This specimen was CD4+ or CD8+ T cells sorted from blood, taken in a trial of the OX40 agonist ivuxolimab. The receptors were gathered from an adult with an advanced solid tumor such as melanoma, head and neck, liver or kidney cancer. The CDR3 runs from the conserved cysteine through the conserved F or W. Fields, in order: CDR3 protein, CDR3 DNA, clone size, V gene, J gene, D gene. The D gene is left open where the match is weak. Clone size appears in some rows only: once, few, many, or a class for an expanded clone.

CASTHPSGVGTGELFF	TGTGCCAGCACACATCCGAGCGGGGTAGGGACCGGGGAGCTGTTTTTT	NA	TRBV2	TRBJ2-2	TRBD2
CASRLAGVTDTQYF	TGTGCCAGCAGACTAGCGGGGGTCACAGATACGCAGTATTTT	NA	TRBV2	TRBJ2-3	TRBD2
CANKRVGSDTQYF	TGTGCCAACAAACGTGTCGGGTCAGATACGCAGTATTTT	NA	TRBV6-9	TRBJ2-3	NA
CASGLVPETYEQYF	TGTGCTAGTGGTTTGGTACCGGAGACCTACGAGCAGTACTTC	NA	TRBV12-5	TRBJ2-7	NA
CASSRENLSGANVLTF	TGTGCCAGCAGTCGGGAAAATCTGTCTGGGGCCAACGTCCTGACTTTC	NA	TRBV2	TRBJ2-6	NA
CASSILGGGEQYF	TGTGCCAGCAGCATCTTAGGGGGCGGGGAGCAGTACTTC	NA	TRBV7-9	TRBJ2-7	TRBD1
CASSQETESYGYTF	TGCGCCAGCAGCCAAGAGACGGAATCCTATGGCTACACCTTC	NA	TRBV4-1	TRBJ1-2	NA
CASQGGSTEAFF	TGTGCCAGCCAGGGAGGGAGCACTGAAGCTTTCTTT	once	TRBV6-5	TRBJ1-1	NA
CASSRTGLNTEAFF	TGTGCCAGCAGCCGGACAGGGCTGAACACTGAAGCTTTCTTT	NA	TRBV7-2	TRBJ1-1	TRBD1
CASSFGPQAYSGNTIYF	TGTGCCAGCAGCTTTGGACCCCAGGCCTACTCTGGAAACACCATATATTTT	NA	TRBV5-6	TRBJ1-3	NA
CASSMLTDSPLHF	TGTGCCAGTAGTATGTTGACAGATTCACCCCTCCACTTT	few	TRBV19	TRBJ1-6	NA
CASSQGGRGTDTQYF	TGTGCCAGCAGCCAAGGGGGCAGGGGCACAGATACGCAGTATTTT	NA	TRBV4-2	TRBJ2-3	NA
CASSRGRTSNTEAFF	TGCGCCAGCAGCCGAGGCAGGACATCTAACACTGAAGCTTTCTTT	NA	TRBV5-1	TRBJ1-1	NA
CASSPETGAPVAFF	TGCGCCAGCAGCCCTGAGACAGGGGCGCCGGTGGCTTTCTTT	NA	TRBV5-1	TRBJ1-1	TRBD1
CAQGLEPSTGELFF	TGTGCCCAGGGGTTGGAACCCAGCACCGGGGAGCTGTTTTTT	NA	TRBV2	TRBJ2-2	NA
CASSLGQGARETQYF	TGTGCCAGCAGCTTAGGGCAGGGGGCGAGGGAGACCCAGTACTTC	NA	TRBV7-3	TRBJ2-5	TRBD1
CASSFSTDTFIGYTF	TGCGCCAGCAGCTTTTCGACAGATACCTTTATCGGCTACACCTTC	NA	TRBV5-1	TRBJ1-2	NA
CASSQDRLSDQPQHF	TGTGCCAGCTCGCAGGACAGACTCTCCGATCAGCCCCAGCATTTT	NA	TRBV18	TRBJ1-5	NA
CASSPTPRTLGFVELFF	TGTGCCAGCAGCCCAACCCCAAGGACACTCGGGTTCGTGGAACTGTTTTTT	NA	TRBV5-8	TRBJ1-4	NA
CASRPLAGGYNEQFF	TGTGCCAGCAGACCCCTAGCGGGGGGCTACAATGAGCAGTTCTTC	NA	TRBV2	TRBJ2-1	TRBD2
CASSSRTAWNTEAFF	TGCGCCAGCAGCTCCCGGACAGCATGGAACACTGAAGCTTTCTTT	once	TRBV5-1	TRBJ1-1	NA
CASSFSGGYTDTQYF	TGTGCCAGCAGCTTCAGCGGGGGGTACACAGATACGCAGTATTTT	NA	TRBV7-2	TRBJ2-3	TRBD2
CASSQTFNYGYTF	TGCGCCAGCAGCCAAACTTTCAACTATGGCTACACCTTC	NA	TRBV4-3	TRBJ1-2	NA
CATSPGGQNEQFF	TGTGCCACGAGTCCGGGGGGCCAAAATGAGCAGTTCTTC	NA	TRBV6-6	TRBJ2-1	NA
CASSFSNSYGYTF	TGTGCCAGCAGTTTTTCCAACTCCTATGGCTACACCTTC	NA	TRBV27	TRBJ1-2	NA